The clone carrying this TCR beta chain was counted between two and nine times. Antigen: not known. This record belongs to a study of T cells after yellow fever vaccination. Study context: Preparation of fractions with low cell numbers was performed using SMART-Seq v4 Ultra Low Input. Findings and caveats of the study: Post-booster repertoires contained most primary-vaccination clones again (96% CD4, about 90% CD8). Any FACS-sorted repertoire could hold abundant clonotypes that contaminate it from the bulk population.

5'RACE template switching generated TCR cDNA, adding a universal primer site and UMIs. One entry per CDR3 protein results from TCRdb running MiXCR on the 5' RACE reads. Of about 73,000 distinct CDR3 sequences in the sample, just under 8% were seen once. The input for sequencing was CD8+ T cells sorted from PBMCs, taken on the day of the yellow fever booster vaccination. The TCR sequence derives from a man aged 25-40 years who received the YFV17D yellow fever vaccine.

CDR3 loop: CASSLGVGGREQYF. As DNA, the CDR3 is TGTGCCAGCAGTTTAGGGGTAGGGGGGCGCGAGCAGTACTTC. The chain is built from TRBV28 and TRBJ2-7; D assignment may be TRBD1 or TRBD2 (6 bases each). The CDR3 spans 14 residues. Trimming took off 2 bases at V and 6 bases at J, with 14 bases between the two ends. Germline CDR1 and CDR2: MDHEN and SYDVKM.